This entry features one TCR beta chain sequence. What it recognizes is unknown. The data originate from a study of OX40 agonist ivuxolimab in advanced cancers. General study points: The mean number of expanded clones was higher in CD8+ T cells than in CD4+.

Baseline, cycle 4 day 1, and cycle 7 day 1 were the blood sampling points. Germline V gives CDR1 SGHDT, CDR2 YYEEEE. The length of the CDR3 is 14 residues. V was shortened by 3 bases and J by 0 bases, with 9 bases between the two germline ends. Clones were sequenced by immunoSEQ multiplex PCR, and TCRdb holds only the in-frame ones, with some missing. The sample contains about 100,000 clones, about nine tenths of which appear only once. This chain uses TRBV5-6 with TRBJ1-1; no clear D gene. The starting material was CD4+ or CD8+ T cells sorted from blood, obtained in a trial of the OX40 agonist ivuxolimab. The sequence was obtained from an adult with an advanced solid tumor such as melanoma, head and neck, liver or kidney cancer. The CDR3 loop reads CASSWVDMNTEAFF. In nucleotides, the CDR3 is TGTGCCAGCAGCTGGGTTGATATGAACACTGAAGCTTTCTTT.